This entry features one TCR beta chain sequence. In its sample, this clonotype was seen many times. There is no known antigen for this receptor. No base-level quality is on record; no much larger clone is a single base apart. The time point label on this specimen signifies: sample taken at primary tumor resection. Whole RNA extracted from tumor and nontumor lung tissue, or from cryopreserved PBMC samples, was used for TCR sequencing without cell sorting. Donors were around 69 patients with early-stage, untreated non-small cell lung cancer from the lung TRACERx cohort. A patient was chosen for TCR sequencing only when enough RNA was available from at least two tumor regions. Libraries were built with 5' RACE. The sequencer was a NextSeq 500. In the TCR library protocol, a unique molecular identifier was attached to each TCR cDNA molecule so that PCR and sequencing errors could be corrected. Processing in the source paper ran as follows. TCR identification, UMI-based error correction and CDR3 extraction were performed with Decombinator tools. Expanded TCRs were defined as those above a frequency of 2 per 1,000, corresponding to the top 1% of the tumor frequency distribution. Rényi diversity was computed with the R vegan package after subsampling each repertoire 100 times to 5,000 TCRs. CDR3 similarity networks were built from amino acid triplet string-kernel similarity, with CDR3s being connected when pairwise similarity was above 0.82. TCRdb took the public reads, trimmed them with fastp at Q25, ran MiXCR for clone calling and kept in-frame beta chains. Here each entry gathers all rows of one CDR3 protein and keeps the most common genes and DNA. The authors' filters were not applied to this entry. This sample is represented by tens of thousands of distinct CDR3 sequences; more than 6.5% of them were singletons. The ten largest clonotypes hold 2.9% of the sample.

The data originate from a study of spatial heterogeneity in lung cancer (dated by TCRdb to the late 2010s). As for the study more broadly: Beta-chain transcripts were consistently detected in greater numbers than alpha-chain transcripts, which likely reflects a higher abundance of beta-chain transcripts. In the raw uncorrected reads, each unique combination of TCR and UMI appeared on average more than ten times. TCR alpha and beta repertoires were quantitatively compared across multiple tumor regions, matched nontumor lung and blood in non-small cell lung cancer. The study linked features of the TCR repertoire to counts of nonsynonymous mutations, which were determined by whole-exome sequencing of tumor tissue. At surgery, both alpha and beta chains were TCR-sequenced in about 200 tumor regions, fewer than 85 matched nontumor lung samples and 56 PBMC samples. What the study reported, not specific to this receptor: Ubiquitous expanded tumor TCRs were found in blood more often at tumor resection than at routine follow-up. Confirming at a functional level the hypothesis that regional TCRs recognize regional mutations was considered to require additional single-cell paired TCR alpha and beta sequencing.

Taken from cysteine to phenylalanine, the CDR3 has 12 residues. Only the CDR3 region is kept as DNA, spanning 36 bases read in frame from base 1. Relative to germline, V is 0 bases shorter and J is 5 bases shorter, with 7 bases between their ends. In the germline V gene (reference sequence), CDR1 corresponds to DFQATT and CDR2 to SNEGSKA. The V gene is TRBV20-1 and the J gene is TRBJ2-5, with the D call perhaps TRBD1 or TRBD2, as 6 bases match in each case. The sequence came from a female donor with early-stage non-small cell lung cancer. The source was PBMCs, collected at surgery. CDR3 protein: CSARDGGETQYF. The DNA sequence is as follows: TGCAGTGCTAGAGACGGGGGCGAGACCCAGTACTTC.